Reported below is one T cell receptor beta chain. The antigen it recognizes is unknown. No base quality information exists; no much larger clone differs at one position. The sample belongs to a study of T cell responses to AZD1222 COVID-19 vaccine (dated by TCRdb to the early 2020s). Concerning the study at large: AZD1222 recipients whose second dose came at about 4 weeks and those whose second dose came at about 12 weeks were combined into one group, since spike-specific TCR depth and breadth did not differ between the two schedules. TCR sequencing was performed for 230 to 250 trial participants, of whom about 200 were given two doses of AZD1222 and roughly 25 were given two doses of MenACWY control vaccine. Trial participants were enrolled by age into subgroups of 18-55, 56-69 and 70-plus years, and around 140, 26 and 57 TCR-sequenced participants, respectively, were included in these subgroups.

From cysteine to phenylalanine, the CDR3 is 14 amino acids long. Kept here is only the CDR3 DNA, which spans 42 bases and is read in frame from base 1. Per the germline V gene (reference sequence), SGHNT is the CDR1 and YYREEE is the CDR2. Trimming removed 0 bases from V and 3 bases from J, leaving 7 bases between the germline ends. On the study overall, not on this receptor specifically: Epitopes outside the regions mutated in the B.1.351 and B.1.1.7 variants were reportedly recognized by nearly half of the unique spike-specific TCRs. Conclusions about previously exposed vaccinees are limited, since just five to seven AZD1222 recipients were seropositive for SARS-CoV-2 at baseline. CD4 TCRs associated with the vaccine covered the entire spike protein, and the dominant responses were in regions 160-218 and 743-854. After two AZD1222 doses, both the breadth and the depth of spike-specific TCRs were significantly higher than at day 0 and than in MenACWY recipients. The 56-69-year group was small, and its depth increase did not reach significance, likely because of low power. Because no samples from the day 14 peak response were available, repertoires could be characterized only after the peak T cell response. Participants were mostly white British and included more females than males, and it was suggested by the authors that clonal diversity may have been underestimated.

The CDR3 regions of human TCRbeta chains were subjected to immunosequencing. The authors' analysis ran thus. TCRs in the repertoires were compared against a reference library of SARS-CoV-2-specific TCRs that had been generated with the MIRA antigen-specificity platform. Breadth meant the fraction of unique TCRs that were SARS-CoV-2-associated, whereas depth meant the fraction of total T cells that were SARS-CoV-2-associated. Using the MIRA data, each spike-specific TCR was mapped to the spike region that the TCR reacts to and placed in a CD4 or CD8 class. Log10-transformed breadth and depth values were compared by one-way ANOVA with Sidak's multiple comparisons tests. As stored in TCRdb, this immuneACCESS dataset retains in-frame rearrangements with V and J assigned. A fraction of the clones does not appear; measured against another copy, unresolved V genes explain less than half of the discrepancy, and the remainder lacks a known reason. V and J calls plus clone size are reproduced from that table; the DNA served to infer D and trimming. The sample has 150,000 to 200,000 clones on record, 85% to 95% of them singletons. The top ten clones comprise more than 0.8% of the sample.

The time point label corresponds to: baseline before first vaccination. The vaccinee samples were drawn from two UK trials, COV001 and COV002, one of which was a single-blind randomized controlled phase 2/3 trial testing AZD1222 (ChAdOx1 nCoV-19) in healthy adults. Trial participant PBMC samples were collected at day 0 and day 28 after the second dose for TCRbeta chain sequencing. The sequence was obtained from an adult in good health. The receptor chain draws on TRBV5-4 and TRBJ1-3; the D gene assignment is ambiguous. This specimen consisted of peripheral blood, obtained on day 0 of AZD1222 vaccination. CDR3 protein: CASSLANGGNTIYF. The nucleotides read TGTGCCAGCAGCTTGGCCAACGGTGGAAACACCATATATTTT.